The 10 T cell receptor beta chains below were found in one sample sequenced in a study of a mutant IDH1 vaccine in newly diagnosed glioma. This table comes from immunoSEQ multiplex PCR, and its TCRdb copy is limited to in-frame clones, with some not included. The sample holds under 30,000 clones; roughly 80% are singletons and the top ten take less than 3.5%. These receptors have no identified antigens. The time point: week 47, end of study. Alongside topical imiquimod, each dose of vaccine comprised 300 ug of mutant IDH1 20-mer peptide. Material: PBMCs, obtained from a glioma patient whose treatment included an IDH1 peptide vaccine. Source of these receptors: a man aged 40-55 years with glioma.

V is TRBV9 and J is TRBJ1-5, with D unclear. Germline V gene lookup returns CDR1 SGDLS and CDR2 YYNGEE. Trimming took off 0 bases at V and 7 bases at J, with 8 bases between the two ends. This CDR3 comprises 13 residues. The CDR3 nucleotides are TGTGCCAGCAGCGTAGACGTCGGCCAGCCCCAGCATTTT. Its translation is CASSVDVGQPQHF.

V usage is TRBV6-5 and J usage is TRBJ2-7; TRBD2 aligns across 8 bases. The germline CDR1 and CDR2 sequences are MNHEY and SVGAGI. This CDR3 has 15 amino acids. V trimming: 1 base; J trimming: 7 bases; junction bases outside the gene matches: 9. The CDR3 sequence: CASSYLSGRKREQYF. The CDR3 DNA is TGTGCCAGCAGTTACTTGAGCGGGAGAAAAAGGGAGCAGTACTTC.

The chain employs TRBV5-1 and TRBJ2-7, with 7 bases identical to TRBD1. V was pared by 4 bases and J by 2 bases, with 9 bases of the junction left unmatched. This CDR3 region has 15 residues. The germline CDR1 and CDR2 sequences are SGHRS and YFSETQ. CDR3 region: CASSPRGQSTYEQYF. For the CDR3, the DNA is TGCGCCAGCAGCCCGAGGGGGCAGTCCACCTACGAGCAGTACTTC. The variable domain in full, completed from reference TRBV5-1 and TRBJ2-7, reads KAGVTQTPRYLIKTRGQQVTLSCSPISGHRSVSWYQQTPGQGLQFLFEYFSETQRNKGNFPGRFSGRQFSNSRSEMNVSTLELGDSALYLCASSPRGQSTYEQYFGPGTRLTVT.

The chain recombines TRBV28 with TRBJ2-7; TRBD1 is a possible D gene (5 bases). Trimming removed 6 bases at V and 5 bases at J, with 20 bases between. CDR1 and CDR2 from the germline V gene are MDHEN and SYDVKM. The CDR3 loop spans 15 amino acids. The CDR3 DNA reads as TGTGCCAGCAGCTCGCCCCAGGGTTATCTTAACGAGCAGTACTTC. It specifies CASSSPQGYLNEQYF.

The chain uses TRBV19 and TRBJ2-7; 9 bases are shared with TRBD1. Germline loops: CDR1 LNHDA, CDR2 SQIVND (reference sequence). The CDR3 is made up of 14 amino acids. Trimming cost V 5 bases and J 3 bases; bases outside gene matches: 5. CDR3 region: CASSEGTGFYEQYF. The CDR3 DNA reads as TGTGCCAGTAGTGAAGGGACAGGGTTCTACGAGCAGTACTTC.

With regard to this clone: Different DNA sequences within this sample yield the same CDR3. J is TRBJ1-2 and V is TRBV10-3, with 7 positions matching TRBD1. The CDR3 sequence is 13 residues long. CDR1 is ENHRY and CDR2 is SYGVKD in the germline V gene. V lost 2 bases, J lost 4 bases, and 1 base stayed unmatched. DNA for the CDR3: TGTGCCATCAGTGAGGACAGGGTCTATGGCTACACCTTC. Translating it yields CAISEDRVYGYTF.

This clone has only one observation. This sequence joins TRBV25-1 and TRBJ2-1; a weak D match, TRBD1 (5 bases). The V gene lost 3 bases and the J gene lost 4 bases, with 13 bases spanning the gap. Germline V gives CDR1 MGHDK, CDR2 SYGVNS. CDR3 size: 15 residues. CDR3 coding DNA: TGTGCCAGCAGTGAGTCGGCAGGGATATACAATGAGCAGTTCTTC. It specifies CASSESAGIYNEQFF.

This chain joins TRBV4-2 and TRBJ2-3; no reliable D call. In germline, CDR1 is LGHNA, CDR2 YNFKEQ. Between the trimmed V and J ends, which lost 3 bases and 1 base, there was a span of 11 bases. The CDR3 has 15 residues. The DNA for the CDR3 is TGTGCCAGCAGCCAGAGAGATCCCCGCACAGATACGCAGTATTTT. Translating it yields CASSQRDPRTDTQYF.

J is TRBJ1-1 and V is TRBV5-4; D possibly corresponds to TRBD1 (6 bases). Per germline, CDR1 SGHNT and CDR2 YYREEE (reference sequence). CDR3 length equals 14 residues. V lost 4 bases, J lost 1 base, and 11 bases lay in between. CDR3 sequence: CASSTGQTNTEAFF. The CDR3 DNA reads as TGTGCCAGCAGCACTGGACAGACGAACACTGAAGCTTTCTTT.

The chain has TRBV9 and TRBJ2-1, with TRBD2 matching over 9 bases. V gave up 2 bases and J gave up 6 bases; unmatched junction bases: 3. The CDR3 spans 14 residues. CDR1 SGDLS and CDR2 YYNGEE come from the germline V gene. CDR3 DNA: TGTGCCAGCAGCGTCGGCGGGAGGGCCAATGAGCAGTTCTTC. This sequence encodes CASSVGGRANEQFF.